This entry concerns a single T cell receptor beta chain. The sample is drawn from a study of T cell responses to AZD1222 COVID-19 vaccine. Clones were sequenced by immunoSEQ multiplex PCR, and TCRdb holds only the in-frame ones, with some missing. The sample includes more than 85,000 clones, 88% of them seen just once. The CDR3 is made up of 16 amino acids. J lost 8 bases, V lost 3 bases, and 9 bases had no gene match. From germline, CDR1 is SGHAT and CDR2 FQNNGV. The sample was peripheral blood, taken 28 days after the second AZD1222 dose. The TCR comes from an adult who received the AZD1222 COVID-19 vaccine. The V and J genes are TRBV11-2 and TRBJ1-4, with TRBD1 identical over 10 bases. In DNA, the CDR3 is TGTGCCAGCAGCTTTGAGCCCGGGACAGGGGACGAAAAACTGTTTTTT. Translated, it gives CASSFEPGTGDEKLFF.